This entry lists 15 T cell receptor beta chains sequenced from one sample in a study of CD8+CD57+ T cells in acquired aplastic anemia. TCR beta VDJ and CDR3 profiles were obtained from a genomic DNA template. TCRdb reanalysed the reads using MiXCR and keeps one entry per CDR3 protein. The data show 130,000 or so distinct CDR3 sequences, 55% to 60% seen once. Individuals selected for sequencing had exhibited CD8+CD57+ cell expansion on flow cytometry. Input material: sorted CD4+, CD8+, or CD8+CD57+ T cells (not recorded which) from PBMCs. The receptors stem from a human donor with aplastic anemia.

This clonotype was counted ten times or more. V usage is TRBV9 and J usage is TRBJ2-3; D might be TRBD2 (7 bases). From germline, CDR1 is SGDLS and CDR2 YYNGEE. The CDR3 has 16 amino acids. V gave up 2 bases and J gave up 0 bases, with 13 bases separating them. The CDR3 spells CASSVLAGASTDTQYF. The CDR3 DNA is TGTGCCAGCAGCGTTCTGGCGGGGGCTAGCACAGATACGCAGTATTTT.

The chain recombines TRBV7-9 with TRBJ1-2; D gene ambiguous. The CDR3 is 13 residues long. Per germline, CDR1 SEHNR and CDR2 FQNEAQ (reference sequence). Deletions cut 5 bases from V and 2 bases from J, with 9 bases between. CDR3 protein: CASSRPGNYGYTF. The CDR3 coding sequence is TGTGCCAGCAGCCGACCGGGGAACTATGGCTACACCTTC.

V gene TRBV29-1 combines with J gene TRBJ1-2; no definite D call. CDR3 length: 11 residues. The ends were cut back, 6 bases at V and 6 bases at J, with 11 bases in the middle. Germline CDR1 and CDR2: SQVTM and ANQGSEA. The CDR3 DNA reads TGCAGCGTCCACGGAGGGAATGGCTACACCTTC. This gives the protein CSVHGGNGYTF.

The chain carries TRBV29-1 and TRBJ2-1; 8 nucleotides line up with TRBD1. The CDR3 is made up of 14 amino acids. The V segment lost 3 bases and the J segment 12 bases; nucleotides outside the gene matches: 13. The germline gives CDR1 SQVTM, CDR2 ANQGSEA. The CDR3 reads CSVDMQGAIGVQFF. The CDR3 coding sequence is TGCAGCGTTGATATGCAGGGGGCGATTGGAGTGCAGTTCTTC.

The table lists this clonotype with a few counts. The chain joins TRBV29-1 to TRBJ1-1; D not certain. Per germline, CDR1 SQVTM and CDR2 ANQGSEA. Trimming removed 5 bases from V and 4 bases from J, with 8 bases in between. CDR3 length: 11 residues. In DNA form, the CDR3 reads TGCAGCGTTCTGGCGGGCACTGAAGCTTTCTTT. This translates into CSVLAGTEAFF.

The chain recombines TRBV9 with TRBJ1-6; D is unclear. Between the trimmed V and J ends, which lost 0 bases and 8 bases, there was a span of 12 bases. The CDR3 consists of 15 residues. Germline assignment: CDR1 SGDLS and CDR2 YYNGEE. The CDR3 is CASSVAFRPDSPLHF. The CDR3 DNA sequence: TGTGCCAGCAGCGTAGCTTTCCGGCCCGATTCACCCCTCCACTTT. The variable domain in full, completed from reference TRBV9 and TRBJ1-6, reads DSGVTQTPKHLITATGQRVTLRCSPRSGDLSVYWYQQSLDQGLQFLIQYYNGEERAKGNILERFSAQQFPDLHSELNLSSLELGDSALYFCASSVAFRPDSPLHFGNGTRLTVT.

This clonotype was picked up one time. The chain uses TRBV25-1 and TRBJ1-2; 12 bases map to TRBD1. With 6 bases clipped from V and 5 bases from J, the junction kept 7 bases outside the gene matches. This CDR3 is 15 amino acids long. Per germline, CDR1 MGHDK and CDR2 SYGVNS. The CDR3 here is CASSRGQGARYGYTF. The CDR3 nucleotides are TGTGCCAGCAGCCGGGGACAGGGGGCTAGGTATGGCTACACCTTC.

Concerning this clonotype: The conserved final phenylalanine or tryptophan is absent from the CDR3, which likely points to a read error. The chain recombines TRBV5-1 with TRBJ2-7; 8 nucleotides line up with TRBD2. CDR3 length equals 15 residues. After removal of 3 bases from V and 1 base from J, the junction contained 6 bases not matched to a gene. CDR1 is SGHRS, CDR2 YFSETQ, per germline. This CDR3 reads CASSSIAGTSYEQYS. DNA of the CDR3: TGCGCCAGCAGCTCAATAGCGGGAACATCCTACGAGCAGTACTCC.

The chain recombines TRBV15 with TRBJ2-1; no clear D gene. V shed 1 base and J shed 0 bases, with 7 bases lying between them. Germline V gene sequence: CDR1 LNHNV, CDR2 YYDKDF (reference sequence). The CDR3 extends over 15 amino acids. Written as DNA, the CDR3 is TGTGCCACCAGCAGAGCAGCTAACTCCTACAATGAGCAGTTCTTC. This encodes CATSRAANSYNEQFF.

DNA for the CDR3: TGTGCCAGCAGCTTCTTCAGGGTTGAAGCTTTCTTT. Its protein is CASSFFRVEAFF. The gene calls are TRBV5-6 and TRBJ1-1; a possible D gene is TRBD1 (5 bases). Per the germline V gene, CDR1 is SGHDT and CDR2 is YYEEEE. V shed 2 bases and J shed 7 bases, with 9 bases lying between them. CDR3 length: 12 residues.

The chain is built from TRBV20-1 and TRBJ2-3; D remains unclear. Germline V lookup: CDR1 DFQATT, CDR2 SNEGSKA (reference sequence). Trimming shortened V by 3 bases and J by 0 bases, and 16 bases separated the two germline ends. CDR3 size: 16 residues. CDR3 bases: TGCAGTGCTAGGGACCCCCTTCTAAGGAGCACAGATACGCAGTATTTT. Translated: CSARDPLLRSTDTQYF.

This chain links TRBV27 with TRBJ1-6, with 7 bases lining up with TRBD1. Germline V CDR1 and CDR2: MNHEY, SMNVEV (reference sequence). After removal of 6 bases from V and 8 bases from J, the junction contained 4 bases not matched to a gene. This CDR3 comprises 13 residues. The CDR3 sequence: CASSPGGDSPLHF. Here the CDR3 DNA reads TGTGCCAGCAGCCCAGGGGGGGATTCACCCCTCCACTTT.

Ten or more counts support this clonotype. This chain uses TRBV12-3 or TRBV12-4 with TRBJ1-2; TRBD1 matches at 9 bases. V was pared by 5 bases and J by 4 bases, with 8 bases of the junction left unmatched. The CDR3 consists of 15 residues. CDR3 in DNA: TGTGCCAGCAGTGCCCACAGGGGGCGCATCTATGGCTACACCTTC. As protein: CASSAHRGRIYGYTF.

Many counts were recorded for this clonotype. The chain combines TRBV20-1 with TRBJ2-5, with a possible D match to TRBD2 (5 bases). The V end lost 1 base, the J end lost 0 bases, and 12 bases lay between the germline ends. Per germline, CDR1 DFQATT and CDR2 SNEGSKA (reference sequence). There are 15 residues in the CDR3. The CDR3 region is CSARARARYQETQYF. In nucleotides, the CDR3 is TGCAGTGCTAGAGCGCGGGCCAGGTACCAAGAGACCCAGTACTTC.

This clonotype was seen more than once but under ten times. V is TRBV2 and J is TRBJ2-3; the D gene is possibly TRBD2 (6 bases). CDR3 length: 13 residues. Trimming stripped 7 bases from V and 0 bases from J, with 8 bases between. Germline lookup yields CDR1 SNHLY and CDR2 FYNNEI. The CDR3 DNA is TGTGCCAGCATGCGGGACAGCACAGATACGCAGTATTTT. Amino acids: CASMRDSTDTQYF.